The sequence of this T cell receptor beta chain was determined in a study of T cells after yellow fever vaccination. TCRdb reanalysed the 5' RACE reads using MiXCR and keeps one entry per CDR3 protein. The data contain 300,000 to 350,000 distinct CDR3 sequences, roughly 4% of them singletons. This clonotype was found many times. The V and J ends lost 4 bases and 0 bases respectively, with 13 bases between them. The CDR3 is 17 residues long. Germline V gives CDR1 SGHDN, CDR2 FVKESK. The rearrangement links TRBV14 to TRBJ1-6, with D perhaps matching TRBD1 (5 bases). This receptor was identified in a man aged 18-30 years who received the YFV17D yellow fever vaccine. This sample comprised PBMCs, obtained 5 days after the yellow fever booster vaccination. The CDR3, as DNA: TGTGCCAGCAGCCTCGGGACTCGTAGCTCCTATAATTCACCCCTCCACTTT. Its protein is CASSLGTRSSYNSPLHF.